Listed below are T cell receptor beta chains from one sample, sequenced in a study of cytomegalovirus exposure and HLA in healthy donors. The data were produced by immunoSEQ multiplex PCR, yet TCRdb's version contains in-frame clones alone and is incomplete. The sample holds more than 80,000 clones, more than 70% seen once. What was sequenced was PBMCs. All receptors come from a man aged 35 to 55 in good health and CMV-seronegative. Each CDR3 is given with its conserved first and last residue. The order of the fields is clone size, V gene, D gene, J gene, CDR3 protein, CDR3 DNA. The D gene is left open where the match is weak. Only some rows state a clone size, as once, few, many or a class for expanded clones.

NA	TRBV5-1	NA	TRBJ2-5	CASSPRGRGETQYF	TGCGCCAGCAGCCCGAGAGGCCGCGGGGAGACCCAGTACTTC
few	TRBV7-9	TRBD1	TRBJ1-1	CASSIRQGPEAFF	TGTGCCAGCAGCATCAGACAGGGGCCTGAAGCTTTCTTT
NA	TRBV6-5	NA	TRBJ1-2	CATRALGEDGYTF	TGTGCCACCAGAGCCCTAGGGGAGGATGGCTACACCTTC
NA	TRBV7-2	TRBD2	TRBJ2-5	CASSPLAGGRRETQYF	TGTGCCAGCAGCCCTTTGGCGGGGGGGCGGAGAGAGACCCAGTACTTC
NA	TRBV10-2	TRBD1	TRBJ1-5	CASSRDRNQPQHF	TGCGCCAGCAGCCGGGACAGGAATCAGCCCCAGCATTTT
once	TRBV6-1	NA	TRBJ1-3	CASSVPRVGGNTIYF	TGTGCCAGCAGTGTACCCAGGGTGGGTGGAAACACCATATATTTT
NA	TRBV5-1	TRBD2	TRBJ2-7	CASSLETSASYEQYF	TGCGCCAGCAGCTTGGAGACTAGCGCCTCCTACGAGCAGTACTTC
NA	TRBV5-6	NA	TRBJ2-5	CASSLTTSRGGGETQYF	TGTGCCAGCAGCTTGACCACATCAAGAGGGGGGGGTGAGACCCAGTACTTC
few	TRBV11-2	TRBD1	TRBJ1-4	CASSPTGIATNEKLFF	TGTGCCAGCAGCCCGACAGGGATTGCAACTAATGAAAAACTGTTTTTT
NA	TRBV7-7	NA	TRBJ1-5	CASSLARSNQPQHF	TGTGCCAGCAGCTTAGCGCGTAGCAATCAGCCCCAGCATTTT
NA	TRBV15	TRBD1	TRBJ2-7	CATSRGQGSYEQYF	TGTGCCACCAGTCGGGGACAGGGCTCCTACGAGCAGTACTTC
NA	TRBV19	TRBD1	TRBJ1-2	CASSPGTGGADYGYTF	TGTGCCAGTAGTCCCGGGACAGGGGGCGCGGACTATGGCTACACCTTC
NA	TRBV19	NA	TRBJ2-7	CATSVSSYEQYF	TGTGCCACCTCGGTGAGCTCCTACGAGCAGTACTTC
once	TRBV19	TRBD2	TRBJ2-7	CASSNQGREGYEQYF	TGTGCCAGTAGTAACCAAGGCAGGGAGGGCTACGAGCAGTACTTC
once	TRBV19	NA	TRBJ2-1	CASSMGSVYNEQFF	TGTGCCAGTAGTATGGGGAGTGTCTACAATGAGCAGTTCTTC
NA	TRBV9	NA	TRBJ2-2	CASSVFLASNTGELFF	TGTGCCAGCAGCGTTTTCCTAGCTTCGAACACCGGGGAGCTGTTTTTT
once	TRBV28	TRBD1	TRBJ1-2	CASSIPGTGAGGYTF	TGTGCCAGCAGTATACCCGGGACAGGGGCAGGGGGCTACACCTTC
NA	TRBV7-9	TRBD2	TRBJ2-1	CASSPPSGGAYNEQFF	TGTGCCAGCAGTCCACCTAGCGGGGGGGCCTACAATGAGCAGTTCTTC
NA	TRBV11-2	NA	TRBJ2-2	CASSRTGSGELFF	TGTGCCAGCAGTCGAACAGGGTCCGGGGAGCTGTTTTTT
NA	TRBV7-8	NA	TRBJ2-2	CASSSVRQGGTGELFF	TGTGCCAGCAGCTCCGTCCGACAGGGAGGCACCGGGGAGCTGTTTTTT
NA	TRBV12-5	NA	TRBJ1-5	CASGQTGYQPQHF	TGTGCTAGTGGCCAGACAGGTTATCAGCCCCAGCATTTT
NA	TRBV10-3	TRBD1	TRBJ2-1	CAISEQGDNEQFF	TGTGCCATCAGTGAGCAGGGGGACAATGAGCAGTTCTTC
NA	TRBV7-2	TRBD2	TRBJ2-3	CASSYSGRPCF	TGTGCCAGCAGCTATAGCGGGCGCCCGTGTTTT
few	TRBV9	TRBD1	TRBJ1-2	CASSVVGQGAMGYTF	TGTGCCAGCAGCGTCGTGGGACAGGGGGCGATGGGCTACACCTTC
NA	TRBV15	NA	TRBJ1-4	CATTRGGVGEKLFF	TGTGCCACGACAAGGGGGGGCGTTGGAGAAAAACTGTTTTTT
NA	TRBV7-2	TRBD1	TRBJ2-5	CASSQTGQGVQKTQYF	TGTGCCAGCAGCCAAACAGGACAGGGAGTACAGAAGACCCAGTACTTC
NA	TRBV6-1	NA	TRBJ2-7	CASNIGGSPYEQYF	TGTGCCAGCAATATAGGGGGTTCGCCTTACGAGCAGTACTTC
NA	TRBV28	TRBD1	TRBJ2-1	CASSAQGADGNEQFF	TGTGCCAGCAGTGCACAGGGGGCCGATGGCAATGAGCAGTTCTTC
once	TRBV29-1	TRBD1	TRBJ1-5	CSVTTGARNQPQHF	TGCAGCGTAACAACAGGGGCCCGGAATCAGCCCCAGCATTTT
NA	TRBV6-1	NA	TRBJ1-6	CASSEGGGPYNSPLHF	TGTGCCAGCAGTGAAGGTGGAGGGCCCTATAATTCACCCCTCCACTTT
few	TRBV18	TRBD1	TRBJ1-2	CASSQSGTGVDGYTF	TGTGCCAGCTCACAATCCGGGACAGGGGTGGATGGCTACACCTTC
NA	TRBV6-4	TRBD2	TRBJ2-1	CASSDGTSGDNEQFF	TGTGCCAGCAGTGACGGGACTAGCGGGGACAATGAGCAGTTCTTC
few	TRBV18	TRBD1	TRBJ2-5	CASSTGTAQETQYF	TGTGCCAGCTCAACCGGGACAGCACAAGAGACCCAGTACTTC
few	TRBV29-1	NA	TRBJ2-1	CSVRQERREQFF	TGCAGCGTTCGACAGGAAAGGCGGGAGCAGTTCTTC
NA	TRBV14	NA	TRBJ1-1	CASSQALAGVGAEAFF	TGTGCCAGCAGCCAAGCCCTCGCAGGGGTCGGGGCTGAAGCTTTCTTT
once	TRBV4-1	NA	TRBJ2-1	CASSQGPVYGTRDRNEQFF	TGCGCCAGCAGCCAGGGACCCGTTTACGGGACAAGGGACCGCAATGAGCAGTTCTTC
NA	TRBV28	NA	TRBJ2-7	CASRAQPSYEQYF	TGTGCCAGCAGGGCACAACCTTCCTACGAGCAGTACTTC
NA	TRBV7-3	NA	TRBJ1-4	CASSPGFATNEKLFF	TGTGCCAGCAGCCCAGGGTTTGCAACTAATGAAAAACTGTTTTTT
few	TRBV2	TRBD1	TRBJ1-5	CASSQDGQGNQPQHF	TGTGCCAGCAGTCAAGATGGACAGGGCAATCAGCCCCAGCATTTT
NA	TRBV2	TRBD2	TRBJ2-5	CASSERLAGFSETQYF	TGTGCCAGCAGTGAAAGGCTAGCGGGGTTTTCCGAGACCCAGTACTTC
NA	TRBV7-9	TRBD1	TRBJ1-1	CASSIIGGDRVTEAFF	TGTGCCAGCAGCATCATTGGGGGGGACAGGGTCACTGAAGCTTTCTTT
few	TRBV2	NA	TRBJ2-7	CASSEWFGERYEQYF	TGTGCCAGCAGTGAATGGTTCGGGGAACGCTACGAGCAGTACTTC
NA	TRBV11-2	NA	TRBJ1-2	CASSLGPANYGYTF	TGTGCCAGCAGCTTAGGGCCAGCTAACTATGGCTACACCTTC
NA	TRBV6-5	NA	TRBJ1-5	CASSYGPNQPQHF	TGTGCCAGCAGTTATGGCCCCAATCAGCCCCAGCATTTT
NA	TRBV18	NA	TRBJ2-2	CASSYGGTGELFF	TGTGCCAGCTCATACGGGGGCACCGGGGAGCTGTTTTTT
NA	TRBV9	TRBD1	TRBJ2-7	CASSVEVGTGVYEQYF	TGTGCCAGCAGCGTAGAGGTGGGGACAGGGGTCTACGAGCAGTACTTC
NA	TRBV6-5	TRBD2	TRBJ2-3	CASRRGGDSTDTQYF	TGTGCCAGCAGGCGCGGGGGGGACAGCACAGATACGCAGTATTTT
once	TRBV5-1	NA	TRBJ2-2	CASGGQTLTGELFF	TGCGCCAGCGGCGGACAGACCCTTACCGGGGAGCTGTTTTTT
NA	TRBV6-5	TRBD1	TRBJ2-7	CASSRPSTGLYEQYF	TGTGCCAGCAGTCGCCCATCGACAGGGCTTTACGAGCAGTACTTC
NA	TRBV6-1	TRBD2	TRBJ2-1	CASSRAGTSYNEQFF	TGTGCCAGCAGTAGAGCGGGGACTTCCTACAATGAGCAGTTCTTC